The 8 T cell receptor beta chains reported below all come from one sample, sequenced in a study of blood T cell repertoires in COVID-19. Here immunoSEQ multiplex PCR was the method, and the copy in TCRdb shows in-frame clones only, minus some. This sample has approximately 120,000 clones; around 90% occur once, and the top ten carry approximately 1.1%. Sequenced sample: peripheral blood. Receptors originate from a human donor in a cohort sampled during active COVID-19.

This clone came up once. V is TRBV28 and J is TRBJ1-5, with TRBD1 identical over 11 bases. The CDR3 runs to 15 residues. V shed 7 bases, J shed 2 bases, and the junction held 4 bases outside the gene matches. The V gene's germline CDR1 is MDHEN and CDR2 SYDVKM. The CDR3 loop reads CASKGTGGGNQPQHF. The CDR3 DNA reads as TGTGCCAGCAAAGGGACAGGGGGAGGCAATCAGCCCCAGCATTTT.

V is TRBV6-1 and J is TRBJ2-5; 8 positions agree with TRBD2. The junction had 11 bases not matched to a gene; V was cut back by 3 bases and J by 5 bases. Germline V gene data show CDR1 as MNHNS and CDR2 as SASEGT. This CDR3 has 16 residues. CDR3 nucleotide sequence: TGTGCCAGCAGTGACTATATCGGGAGGGCCGAGGAGACCCAGTACTTC. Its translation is CASSDYIGRAEETQYF.

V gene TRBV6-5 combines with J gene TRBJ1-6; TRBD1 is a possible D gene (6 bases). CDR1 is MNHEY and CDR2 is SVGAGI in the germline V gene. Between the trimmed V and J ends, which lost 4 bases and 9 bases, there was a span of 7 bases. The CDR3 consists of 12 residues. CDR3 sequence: CASSSGVSPLHF. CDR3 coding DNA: TGTGCCAGCAGTTCAGGGGTTTCACCCCTCCACTTT.

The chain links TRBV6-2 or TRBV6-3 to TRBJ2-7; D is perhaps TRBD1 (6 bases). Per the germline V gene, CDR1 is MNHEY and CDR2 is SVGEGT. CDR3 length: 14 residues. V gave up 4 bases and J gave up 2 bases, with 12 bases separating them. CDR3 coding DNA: TGTGCCAGCAGTTTTGGTGAGGGGGCCTACGAGCAGTACTTC. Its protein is CASSFGEGAYEQYF.

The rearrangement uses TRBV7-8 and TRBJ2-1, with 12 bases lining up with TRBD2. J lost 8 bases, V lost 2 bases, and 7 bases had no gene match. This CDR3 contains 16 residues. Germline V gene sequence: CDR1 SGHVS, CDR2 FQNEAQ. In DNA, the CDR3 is TGTGCCAGCAGCTTAAGGCTAGCGGGAGGGAAGTATGAGCAGTTCTTC. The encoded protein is CASSLRLAGGKYEQFF.

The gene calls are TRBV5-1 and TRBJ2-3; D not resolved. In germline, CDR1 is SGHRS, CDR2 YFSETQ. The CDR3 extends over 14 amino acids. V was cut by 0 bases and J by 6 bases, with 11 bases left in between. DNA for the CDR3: TGCGCCAGCAGCTTGGGGCAGACCAGGGATACGCAGTATTTT. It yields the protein CASSLGQTRDTQYF.

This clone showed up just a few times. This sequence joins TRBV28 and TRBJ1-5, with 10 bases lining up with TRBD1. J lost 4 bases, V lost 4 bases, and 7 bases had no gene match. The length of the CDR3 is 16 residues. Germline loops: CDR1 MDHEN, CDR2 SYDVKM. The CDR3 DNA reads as TGTGCCAGCAGTTACCGGGACAGGGGACCTAATCAGCCCCAGCATTTT. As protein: CASSYRDRGPNQPQHF.

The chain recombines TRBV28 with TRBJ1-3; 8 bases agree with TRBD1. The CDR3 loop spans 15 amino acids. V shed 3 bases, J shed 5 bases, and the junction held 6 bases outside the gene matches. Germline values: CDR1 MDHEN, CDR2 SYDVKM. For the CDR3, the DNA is TGTGCCAGCAGTTTCGGACAGGGACTTAGAAACACCATATATTTT. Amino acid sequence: CASSFGQGLRNTIYF. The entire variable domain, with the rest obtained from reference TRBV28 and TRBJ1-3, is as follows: DVKVTQSSRYLVKRTGEKVFLECVQDMDHENMFWYRQDPGLGLRLIYFSYDVKMKEKGDIPEGYSVSREKKERFSLILESASTNQTSMYLCASSFGQGLRNTIYFGEGSWLTVV.